A single sample gave rise to the 29 T cell receptor beta chains below, sequenced in a study of blood T cell repertoires in COVID-19. The data were produced by immunoSEQ multiplex PCR, yet TCRdb's version contains in-frame clones alone and is incomplete. The sample includes roughly 160,000 clones, approximately 81% of them seen just once. The sample taken for sequencing was PBMCs or T cells enriched from blood (not recorded which). The receptors originated from a man aged 55 to 69 who had recovered from COVID-19.

The rearrangement uses TRBV28 and TRBJ2-7, with 7 positions matching TRBD2. J gave up 3 bases and V 8 bases, and 4 bases lay outside the gene matches. CDR1 and CDR2 (germline): MDHEN, SYDVKM. There are 12 residues in the CDR3. The CDR3 loop is CASLAGSYEQYF. CDR3 DNA sequence: TGTGCCAGCTTAGCGGGTAGCTACGAGCAGTACTTC.

The rearrangement links TRBV2 to TRBJ2-2, with D tentatively TRBD2 (6 bases). From germline, CDR1 is SNHLY and CDR2 FYNNEI. V was pared by 6 bases and J by 1 base, with 12 bases between. The length of the CDR3 is 15 residues. The CDR3 protein is CASRSGTENTGELFF. In nucleotides, the CDR3 is TGTGCCAGCAGGTCCGGGACTGAGAACACCGGGGAGCTGTTTTTT. The full variable domain, rest sourced from reference TRBV2 and TRBJ2-2, is EPEVTQTPSHQVTQMGQEVILRCVPISNHLYFYWYRQILGQKVEFLVSFYNNEISEKSEIFDDQFSVERPDGSNFTLKIRSTKLEDSAMYFCASRSGTENTGELFFGEGSRLTVL.

The V and J genes are TRBV27 and TRBJ1-5; D is unclear. Trimming took off 0 bases at V and 3 bases at J, with 15 bases between the two ends. This CDR3 is built from 17 residues. Germline V gene lookup returns CDR1 MNHEY and CDR2 SMNVEV (reference sequence). The CDR3 spells CASSLSISAVSNQPQHF. The CDR3 bases are TGTGCCAGCAGTTTATCGATTTCCGCGGTTTCCAATCAGCCCCAGCATTTT.

This clone was counted a few times. The rearrangement uses TRBV5-6 and TRBJ2-2; 11 positions match TRBD1. This CDR3 spans 15 amino acids. The germline V gene encodes CDR1 SGHDT and CDR2 YYEEEE. Trimming cost V 2 bases and J 5 bases; bases outside gene matches: 2. The DNA for the CDR3 is TGTGCCAGCAGCTTCGGGACAGGGGGTACCGGGGAGCTGTTTTTT. As protein: CASSFGTGGTGELFF.

The chain couples TRBV6-5 to TRBJ2-1; 11 bases agree with TRBD2. The V gene end was trimmed by 5 bases and the J gene end by 3 bases; junction bases not matched to a gene: 3. The CDR3 spans 15 residues. The germline gives CDR1 MNHEY, CDR2 SVGAGI. CDR3 DNA: TGTGCCAGCAGTCCGGGACTAGCGGTCTACAATGAGCAGTTCTTC. Encoded protein: CASSPGLAVYNEQFF.

This chain connects TRBV19 to TRBJ2-1, with D possibly TRBD2 on 6 matching bases. V was clipped by 6 bases and J by 10 bases, with 16 bases between them. CDR1 and CDR2 (germline): LNHDA, SQIVND (reference sequence). This CDR3 has 13 amino acids. CDR3: CASRGVAVWEQFF. As DNA, the CDR3 is TGTGCCAGTAGGGGGGTAGCGGTGTGGGAGCAGTTCTTC.

The V gene is TRBV6-5, the J gene TRBJ2-7, with 8 positions matching TRBD1. V dropped 6 bases and J dropped 0; count of bases not matched to a gene: 7. This CDR3 has 15 amino acids. Looked up from germline, CDR1 is MNHEY and CDR2 is SVGAGI. The CDR3: CASRYRQGTSYEQYF. Here the CDR3 DNA reads TGTGCCAGCAGGTATCGACAGGGGACCTCCTACGAGCAGTACTTC.

The CDR3 DNA reads as TGCAGTGCTAGTCAATTAGCGGGACCCTCTTTTGTAGCCTACAATGAGCAGTTCTTC. Translating gives CSASQLAGPSFVAYNEQFF. The chain has TRBV20-1 and TRBJ2-1; 8 nucleotides align to TRBD2. CDR1 and CDR2 from the germline V gene are DFQATT and SNEGSKA (reference sequence). With V trimmed by 3 bases and J by 2 bases, 18 bases remained unmatched. The CDR3 consists of 19 residues.

This clone appeared a single time. The chain employs TRBV11-3 and TRBJ2-7; 8 bases are a match to TRBD1. Germline trimming cut 5 bases from V and 1 base from J; bases unmatched to any gene: 13. Germline CDR1 reads SGHNT; CDR2 reads YENEEA. The CDR3 length is 17 residues. The CDR3 nucleotides read TGTGCCAGCAGCCCCGGACAGGGCCACCGAACATCCTACGAGCAGTACTTC. Its protein is CASSPGQGHRTSYEQYF.

The J gene is TRBJ2-7, the V gene TRBV14; a possible D gene is TRBD2 (7 bases). Trimming took off 1 base at V and 6 bases at J, with 16 bases between the two ends. This CDR3 spans 15 amino acids. CDR1 is SGHDN and CDR2 is FVKESK in the germline V gene. The CDR3 region has the DNA TGTGCCAGCAGCCAAGTCCTGGGGGGGGCCCGCGAGCAGTACTTC. It encodes CASSQVLGGAREQYF.

Written as DNA, the CDR3 is TGTGCCAGCAGTCTCAGGGGTAGAGAAGAAAAACTGTTTTTT. Its translation is CASSLRGREEKLFF. The chain is built from TRBV6-5 and TRBJ1-4; possibly TRBD1 for D (6 bases). This CDR3 has 14 amino acids. Trimming cost V 5 bases and J 8 bases, with 15 bases left between them. Germline CDR1 is MNHEY and CDR2 is SVGAGI.

The chain couples TRBV2 to TRBJ1-2, with D possibly being TRBD1 (5 bases). This CDR3 has 14 residues. Germline-derived CDR1 and CDR2 are SNHLY and FYNNEI. V was clipped by 2 bases and J by 1 base, with 8 bases between them. CDR3 sequence: CASSEYDSNYGYTF. CDR3 bases: TGTGCCAGCAGTGAATACGACAGTAACTATGGCTACACCTTC.

The J gene is TRBJ1-2, the V gene TRBV5-5, with 9 positions matching TRBD1. The CDR3 has 17 amino acids. Germline CDR1 SGHKS, CDR2 YYEKEE (reference sequence). J was trimmed by 5 bases and V by 3 bases; bases with no gene match: 14. CDR3 nucleotides: TGTGCCAGCAGCTCGGGACCGGGACAGGGATTGGGGTATGGCTACACCTTC. Its protein is CASSSGPGQGLGYGYTF.

The V gene is TRBV11-2, the J gene TRBJ1-6; 7 positions agree with TRBD1. CDR3 length: 14 residues. CDR1 is SGHAT, CDR2 FQNNGV, per germline. Unmatched junction bases numbered 5, after V lost 4 bases and J lost 8 bases. This CDR3 reads CASSSGTVYSPLHF. The DNA for the CDR3 is TGTGCCAGCAGCTCTGGGACAGTCTATTCACCCCTCCACTTT.

V usage is TRBV27 and J usage is TRBJ2-3; 7 nucleotides agree with TRBD2. The CDR3 is 17 residues long. Trimming removed 5 bases from V and 1 base from J; junction bases left unmatched: 12. CDR1 is MNHEY and CDR2 is SMNVEV in the germline V gene (reference sequence). In nucleotides, the CDR3 is TGTGCCAGCAGTCGCCGACTAGCTGGGGGGGGCACAGATACGCAGTATTTT. Its translation is CASSRRLAGGGTDTQYF.

This rearrangement joins TRBV18 to TRBJ1-1; perhaps TRBD1 as D (6 bases). Per germline, CDR1 KGHSH and CDR2 LQKENI. The CDR3 consists of 13 residues. V was cut by 6 bases and J by 1 base, with 9 bases left in between. CDR3 DNA sequence: TGTGCCAGCTCGGACAGACCGAACACTGAAGCTTTCTTT. Its protein product is CASSDRPNTEAFF. The full variable domain, with the rest looked up from reference TRBV18 and TRBJ1-1, is NAGVMQNPRHLVRRRGQEARLRCSPMKGHSHVYWYRQLPEEGLKFMVYLQKENIIDESGMPKERFSAEFPKEGPSILRIQQVVRGDSAAYFCASSDRPNTEAFFGQGTRLTVV.

V gene TRBV6-5 combines with J gene TRBJ1-2; TRBD1 matches at 9 bases. The junction had 8 bases not matched to a gene; V was cut back by 4 bases and J by 8 bases. The germline V gene has CDR1 MNHEY and CDR2 SVGAGI. CDR3 length: 14 amino acids. The chain's CDR3 is CASSSRTGARGYTF. The CDR3, as DNA: TGTGCCAGCAGTTCAAGGACAGGGGCAAGGGGCTACACCTTC.

V gene TRBV5-1 combines with J gene TRBJ2-7, with TRBD2 as a possible D gene (5 bases). The germline gives CDR1 SGHRS, CDR2 YFSETQ. Trimming took off 0 bases at V and 0 bases at J, with 13 bases between the two ends. The CDR3 runs 16 residues. CDR3 in amino acids: CASSLAFSDDSYEQYF. CDR3 coding DNA: TGCGCCAGCAGCTTGGCTTTTAGCGACGACTCCTACGAGCAGTACTTC.

V and J are TRBV19 and TRBJ2-2; a possible D gene is TRBD2 (6 bases). CDR3 length: 16 residues. Trimming pared 7 bases from V and 5 bases from J, leaving 20 bases between. Germline CDR1 and CDR2: LNHDA and SQIVND (reference sequence). The CDR3 DNA reads TGTGCCAGTACCACGATAGCGGCCTTAGGAACCGGGGAGCTGTTTTTT. Encoded protein: CASTTIAALGTGELFF.

The count of this clone is one. This CDR3 reads CASSPQDIWGEKLFF. The CDR3 DNA is TGTGCCAGCAGTCCACAGGACATCTGGGGTGAAAAACTGTTTTTT. The rearrangement links TRBV28 to TRBJ1-4, with a possible D match to TRBD1 (5 bases). Per germline, CDR1 MDHEN and CDR2 SYDVKM. CDR3 length: 15 residues. V lost 5 bases to trimming and J lost 7 bases, with 17 bases between them.

This chain joins TRBV7-8 and TRBJ2-2; 11 bases are shared with TRBD2. Germline V gene sequence: CDR1 SGHVS, CDR2 FQNEAQ. V was pared by 5 bases and J by 1 base, with 15 bases of the junction left unmatched. The CDR3 is made up of 20 amino acids. The CDR3 sequence is CASSPPGGGTSGRNTGELFF. The CDR3 DNA sequence: TGTGCCAGCAGCCCACCTGGGGGCGGGACTAGCGGTAGGAACACCGGGGAGCTGTTTTTT.

This chain connects TRBV29-1 to TRBJ2-6, with a tentative D call TRBD1 (5 bases). This CDR3 spans 15 amino acids. In germline, CDR1 is SQVTM, CDR2 ANQGSEA. V lost 2 bases, J lost 0 bases, and 8 bases lay in between. CDR3 in amino acids: CSVELQGSGANVLTF. The CDR3 coding sequence is TGCAGCGTTGAACTGCAGGGCTCTGGGGCCAACGTCCTGACTTTC.

The chain couples TRBV7-2 to TRBJ1-5; TRBD1 is a possible D gene (5 bases). The V end lost 5 bases, the J end lost 4 bases, and 12 bases lay between the germline ends. Germline CDR1 SGHTA, CDR2 FQGNSA. The length of the CDR3 is 14 residues. The CDR3 DNA sequence: TGTGCCAGCAGCCATGGCAGGGCGAATCAGCCCCAGCATTTT. This sequence encodes CASSHGRANQPQHF.

V and J are TRBV24-1 and TRBJ2-7; a weak D match, TRBD1 (6 bases). Per germline, CDR1 KGHDR and CDR2 SFDVKD. The CDR3 is 13 amino acids. Trimming shortened V by 9 bases and J by 5 bases, and 16 bases separated the two germline ends. CDR3 nucleotide sequence: TGTGCCACCGCCAGGGGACACTTCGACGAGCAGTACTTC. It yields the protein CATARGHFDEQYF.

This clone was picked up many times. V and J are TRBV6-5 and TRBJ2-7, with TRBD1 matching over 7 bases. Unmatched junction bases numbered 4, after V lost 6 bases and J lost 2 bases. Germline V gives CDR1 MNHEY, CDR2 SVGAGI. This CDR3 contains 13 residues. The CDR3 here is CASSQTGTYEQYF. CDR3 in DNA: TGTGCCAGCAGCCAGACAGGGACCTACGAGCAGTACTTC.

The chain recombines TRBV2 with TRBJ2-2; 7 bases are a match to TRBD1. The J segment lost 4 bases and the V segment lost 7 bases, leaving 9 bases of the junction unmatched. CDR3 size: 15 residues. Germline CDR1 is SNHLY and CDR2 is FYNNEI. CDR3 nucleotides: TGTGCCAGCATGAGATTCGGACAGGCCACCGGGGAGCTGTTTTTT. This translates into CASMRFGQATGELFF.

The chain links TRBV9 to TRBJ2-5, with TRBD1 as a possible D gene (6 bases). Trimming pared 0 bases from V and 5 bases from J, leaving 14 bases between. CDR1 is SGDLS, CDR2 YYNGEE, per germline. This CDR3 has 15 residues. CDR3 DNA: TGTGCCAGCAGCGTAGGGGGGCGGCCGGACGAGACCCAGTACTTC. This sequence encodes CASSVGGRPDETQYF.

This chain links TRBV13 with TRBJ2-5; the D is unclear. This CDR3 contains 15 residues. Germline lookup yields CDR1 PRHDT and CDR2 FYEKMQ (reference sequence). Trimming cost V 5 bases and J 2 bases, with 15 bases left between them. The CDR3 sequence is CASSPILGFQETQYF. The CDR3 DNA follows: TGTGCCAGCAGCCCAATTCTAGGATTTCAAGAGACCCAGTACTTC.

The chain joins TRBV7-3 to TRBJ2-1; TRBD1 aligns across 10 bases. From germline, CDR1 is SGHTA and CDR2 FQGTGA. Trimming cost V 4 bases and J 2 bases; bases outside gene matches: 5. This CDR3 comprises 16 residues. The CDR3 bases are TGTGCCAGCAGCTACCGGACAGGGGGAACCTACAATGAGCAGTTCTTC. Its translation: CASSYRTGGTYNEQFF.